This T cell receptor (beta chain) emerged from a study of blood T cell repertoires in COVID-19. The CDR3 sequence is 14 residues long. CDR1 and CDR2 from the germline V gene are SEHNR and FQNEAQ (reference sequence). V shed 6 bases and J shed 0 bases, with 11 bases lying between them. Assay used: immunoSEQ multiplex PCR; TCRdb lists only in-frame clones, some missing. The sample has fewer than 200,000 clones; approximately 86% are singletons. This sequence joins TRBV7-9 and TRBJ1-2; no clear D gene. The source material was peripheral blood. The sequence derives from a middle-aged woman with COVID-19, enrolled during active disease. CDR3 residues: CASSSSRANYGYTF. In DNA form, the CDR3 reads TGTGCCAGCAGTTCGAGTCGTGCTAACTATGGCTACACCTTC.